This T cell receptor (beta chain) was recorded in a study of somatic mutations in cytotoxic T cells in rheumatoid arthritis. Across the whole study: Each patient's diagnosis was followed right away by a blood draw (about 30 ml EDTA), before any treatment. Selected T-cell populations stained with V beta antibodies were isolated by flow sorting to nearly 100% purity; these included V beta1+ cells subjected to TCRB sequencing.

Repertoires were generated with immunoSEQ multiplex PCR, while TCRdb's copy carries only in-frame clones and drops some. The sample carries 6,500 to 8,500 clones, around 80% recorded once. The specimen was CD8+ T cells sorted from blood. This receptor was obtained from an adult with rheumatoid arthritis.

CDR3 loop: CASAEGGYYEQYF. DNA of the CDR3: TGTGCCAGCGCGGAAGGAGGGTACTACGAGCAGTACTTC. This chain uses TRBV2 with TRBJ2-7, with TRBD2 as a possible D gene (6 bases). V lost 8 bases and J 3 bases, leaving 14 bases between the germline ends. This CDR3 spans 13 amino acids. Germline CDR1 and CDR2: SNHLY and FYNNEI.